Below are 20 T cell receptor beta chains sequenced from a single sample in a study of control samples from healthy donors and cancer patients. Repertoires were generated with immunoSEQ multiplex PCR, while TCRdb's copy carries only in-frame clones and drops some. The table lists 130,000 to 150,000 clones, roughly 94% of them singletons. Sequences were obtained from PBMCs. The receptors originated from a man aged 55 to 70 with colorectal cancer.

The chain has TRBV5-1 and TRBJ1-2; weak D call: TRBD1 (5 bases). Germline V gene lookup returns CDR1 SGHRS and CDR2 YFSETQ. The V end was cut by 0 bases, the J end by 5 bases, with 11 bases between. CDR3 length equals 14 residues. CDR3 nucleotides: TGCGCCAGCAGCTTGGGACAGCAGTCTTATGGCTACACCTTC. Its protein product is CASSLGQQSYGYTF.

The rearrangement uses TRBV25-1 and TRBJ2-7; 7 nucleotides align to TRBD1. The germline V gene encodes CDR1 MGHDK and CDR2 SYGVNS. V lost 6 bases and J lost 6; bases outside the gene matches: 8. The CDR3 is made up of 13 amino acids. As DNA, the CDR3 is TGTGCCAGCAGGCACATGACAGGGCGCGAGCAGTACTTC. It specifies CASRHMTGREQYF.

This chain connects TRBV5-6 to TRBJ1-4, with TRBD1 identical over 9 bases. This CDR3 is built from 14 residues. V lost 6 bases, J lost 7 bases, and 7 bases stayed unmatched. Germline CDR1 reads SGHDT; CDR2 reads YYEEEE. DNA for the CDR3: TGTGCCAGCACCAAACAGGGGGCACTTGAAAAACTGTTTTTT. It translates to CASTKQGALEKLFF.

The rearrangement links TRBV27 to TRBJ2-3, with TRBD2 identical over 11 bases. V was pared by 3 bases and J by 6 bases, with 11 bases of the junction left unmatched. There are 17 residues in the CDR3. Germline assignment: CDR1 MNHEY and CDR2 SMNVEV (reference sequence). CDR3 loop: CASSFTSGGDLGDTQYF. In DNA, the CDR3 is TGTGCCAGCAGTTTTACTAGCGGGGGAGACCTAGGGGATACGCAGTATTTT.

The chain couples TRBV21-1 to TRBJ1-2; the D call in the table, TRBD1, was not verified against the DNA. TRBV21-1 is shown as a pseudogene. CDR3 length: 15 residues. CDR3 region: CASSLFLGGPWGYTF. CDR3 sequence (DNA): TGTGCCAGCAGCCTTTTTCTAGGGGGCCCCTGGGGCTACACCTTC.

The chain joins TRBV28 to TRBJ1-6, with 7 bases aligning to TRBD1. V was pared by 10 bases and J by 7 bases, with 16 bases of the junction left unmatched. The V gene's germline CDR1 is MDHEN and CDR2 SYDVKM. This CDR3 is built from 16 residues. The CDR3 sequence: CAIDRTGYGGNSPLHF. CDR3 bases: TGTGCCATCGACCGGACAGGCTATGGAGGCAATTCACCCCTCCACTTT.

The chain couples TRBV18 to TRBJ1-4; 7 positions agree with TRBD1. This CDR3 has 14 amino acids. The J segment lost 7 bases and the V segment lost 6 bases, leaving 8 bases of the junction unmatched. Germline CDR1 KGHSH, CDR2 LQKENI. The CDR3 sequence: CASSRGRGLEKLFF. DNA for the CDR3: TGTGCCAGCTCCCGGGGAAGGGGGCTTGAAAAACTGTTTTTT.

The chain uses TRBV6-5 and TRBJ1-1; D may be TRBD1 (5 bases). Deletions cut 6 bases from V and 4 bases from J, with 15 bases between. The CDR3 covers 14 residues. The V gene's germline CDR1 is MNHEY and CDR2 SVGAGI. The CDR3 region has the DNA TGTGCCAGCAGGGACACCGGCGAATCCACTGAAGCTTTCTTT. Protein product: CASRDTGESTEAFF.

This sequence joins TRBV9 and TRBJ1-1; possible D gene TRBD1, 6 bases. Trimming removed 3 bases at V and 4 bases at J, with 16 bases between. CDR3 length: 15 residues. CDR1 is SGDLS and CDR2 is YYNGEE in the germline V gene. CDR3 in amino acids: CASSASTGPGTEAFF. CDR3 DNA: TGTGCCAGCAGCGCGTCCACAGGGCCGGGCACTGAAGCTTTCTTT.

Only one count was recorded for this clone. The chain employs TRBV3-1 (or the pseudogene TRBV3-2) and TRBJ2-5; TRBD2 aligns across 9 bases. Germline V CDR1 and CDR2: LGHDT, YNNKEL (reference sequence). CDR3 length: 16 amino acids. V was pared by 0 bases and J by 2 bases, with 4 bases of the junction left unmatched. The CDR3 is CASSQESTSGQETQYF. The CDR3 region has the DNA TGTGCCAGCAGCCAAGAAAGCACTAGCGGGCAAGAGACCCAGTACTTC.

The CDR3 region is CSVHTGDSYEQYF. The CDR3 coding sequence is TGCAGCGTCCACACAGGGGACAGCTACGAGCAGTACTTC. The chain employs TRBV29-1 and TRBJ2-7; TRBD1 agrees at 7 bases. The CDR3 is made up of 13 amino acids. Trimming cost V 6 bases and J 3 bases; bases outside gene matches: 8. Germline V gene lookup returns CDR1 SQVTM and CDR2 ANQGSEA.

In this sample, this clone turned up a few times. V and J are TRBV7-9 and TRBJ2-2; D gene uncertain. This CDR3 spans 12 amino acids. The ends were cut back, 1 base at V and 7 bases at J, with 4 bases in the middle. The germline V gene has CDR1 SEHNR and CDR2 FQNEAQ (reference sequence). The CDR3 reads CASSLGSGELFF. In DNA, the CDR3 is TGTGCCAGCAGCTTAGGGAGCGGGGAGCTGTTTTTT.

The gene calls are TRBV5-4 and TRBJ2-3; TRBD1 agrees at 10 bases. The CDR3 has 16 residues. V dropped 0 bases and J dropped 2; count of bases not matched to a gene: 3. Germline V gene sequence: CDR1 SGHNT, CDR2 YYREEE (reference sequence). DNA for the CDR3: TGTGCCAGCAGCTTGGAGGACAGGGGGACCACAGATACGCAGTATTTT. This gives the protein CASSLEDRGTTDTQYF.

The chain combines TRBV11-3 with TRBJ2-5, with D unresolved. The V gene's germline CDR1 is SGHNT and CDR2 YENEEA. The CDR3 totals 13 residues. Trimming took 2 bases from V and 5 from J, leaving 9 bases between them. CDR3 in amino acids: CASSLNPRETQYF. The CDR3 region has the DNA TGTGCCAGCAGCTTAAATCCCCGGGAGACCCAGTACTTC. Based on the CDR3 plus reference TRBV11-3 and TRBJ2-5, the full variable domain is EAGVVQSPRYKIIEKKQPVAFWCNPISGHNTLYWYLQNLGQGPELLIRYENEEAVDDSQLPKDRFSAERLKGVDSTLKIQPAELGDSAVYLCASSLNPRETQYFGPGTRLLVL.

The chain carries TRBV2 and TRBJ2-5; D is undetermined. Germline CDR1 reads SNHLY; CDR2 reads FYNNEI. V was cut by 0 bases and J by 4 bases, with 12 bases left in between. The CDR3 runs 15 residues. The CDR3 nucleotides read TGTGCCAGCAGTGAAGCCACCGCTTCGGGAGAGACCCAGTACTTC. It is translated as CASSEATASGETQYF.

The chain uses TRBV6-1 and TRBJ1-1; 10 bases agree with TRBD1. Germline CDR1 is MNHNS and CDR2 is SASEGT. Trimming at V came to 1 base and at J to 5 bases, leaving 4 bases not matched to a gene. The CDR3 extends over 15 amino acids. CDR3 bases: TGTGCCAGCAGTGAAGGAGGGACAGGGGAAACTGAAGCTTTCTTT. This gives the protein CASSEGGTGETEAFF.

The chain carries TRBV6-1 and TRBJ2-7; no firm D call. Germline loops: CDR1 MNHNS, CDR2 SASEGT. The CDR3 extends over 14 amino acids. Trimming removed 3 bases at V and 2 bases at J, with 11 bases between. CDR3 region: CASSDYRFTYEQYF. The CDR3 nucleotides are TGTGCCAGCAGTGATTATAGGTTTACCTACGAGCAGTACTTC.

This rearrangement joins TRBV23-1 to TRBJ1-4; 8 bases are shared with TRBD1. TRBV23-1 is assigned to the ORF class and has an uncertain function. Trimming at V came to 3 bases and at J to 3 bases, leaving 3 bases not matched to a gene. This CDR3 contains 15 residues. CDR3 loop: CASSHNRGANEKLFF. The CDR3 nucleotides read TGCGCCAGCAGTCACAACAGGGGGGCTAATGAAAAACTGTTTTTT.

This rearrangement joins TRBV9 to TRBJ2-3, with D maybe TRBD2 (6 bases). The V gene lost 3 bases and the J gene lost 2 bases, with 10 bases spanning the gap. Germline V gene lookup returns CDR1 SGDLS and CDR2 YYNGEE. The CDR3 covers 14 residues. CDR3 sequence reads: CASSARDSTDTQYF. The CDR3 DNA is TGTGCCAGCAGCGCCCGGGACTCCACAGATACGCAGTATTTT.

This clone was counted a single time. V is TRBV4-2 and J is TRBJ1-1, with 7 bases aligning to TRBD1. V lost 4 bases and J lost 1; bases outside the gene matches: 3. This CDR3 comprises 14 residues. From germline, CDR1 is LGHNA and CDR2 YNFKEQ. In DNA, the CDR3 is TGTGCCAGCAGCCTTGGGACAGCGAACACTGAAGCTTTCTTT. This translates into CASSLGTANTEAFF.